The clone carrying this T cell receptor (beta chain) was detected a few times. Its matching antigen is unknown. Given a much more abundant clone one base away, this may be a read error. TCR beta CDR3 sequences were amplified from RNA transcripts. The primer set for the first-round RT-PCR of the TCR CDR3 was HTBI. TCRdb re-called the multiplex PCR reads with MiXCR, one entry per CDR3 protein. This sample has 600,000 or so distinct CDR3 sequences; around 16% occur once, and the top ten carry over 3.5%. This record belongs to a study of T cells in Graves' hyperthyroidism and ophthalmopathy. Broader study findings: Prediction of ophthalmopathy progression came a median around 6 months pre-onset.

The authors took PBMCs from 7.5 to 10 ml fresh peripheral blood. The CDR3 has 10 residues. The V gene's germline CDR1 is MNHEY and CDR2 SVGEGT. The V and J genes are TRBV6-2 or TRBV6-3 and TRBJ2-7; D may correspond to TRBD1 or TRBD2 (5 bases each). What was sequenced was blood. The receptor comes from a woman between 25 and 40 years old with Graves' hyperthyroidism. CDR3 in DNA: TGTGCCTGCAGTGGGGGCGAGCAGTACTTC. Translated, it gives CACSGGEQYF.